The rows below give T cell receptor beta chains drawn from one sample of a study of cytomegalovirus exposure and HLA in healthy donors. Repertoires were generated with immunoSEQ multiplex PCR, while TCRdb's copy carries only in-frame clones and drops some. This sample contains roughly 190,000 clones. Sequencing was performed on PBMCs. The source is a man aged 25-40 years in good health and CMV-seronegative. CDR3s include the opening cysteine and the closing phenylalanine or tryptophan. A D gene is named only where the DNA matches it firmly.

CDR3nt: TGTGCCTGGATGGGGACATACTATGGATATGGCTACACCTTC; CDR3aa: CAWMGTYYGYGYTF; d_gene: .; v_gene: TRBV30; j_gene: TRBJ1-2
CDR3nt: TGTGCCAGCAGTCCCGCGGGAGCCCTAAGCTCCTACAATGAGCAGTTCTTC; CDR3aa: CASSPAGALSSYNEQFF; d_gene: TRBD2; v_gene: TRBV27; j_gene: TRBJ2-1
CDR3nt: TGTGCCTGGAGTGTATTGGCGAGGGCGGGGAGCTACGAGCAGTACTTC; CDR3aa: CAWSVLARAGSYEQYF; d_gene: .; v_gene: TRBV30; j_gene: TRBJ2-7
CDR3nt: TGTGCCAGCAGGTCTAGCGGGAGCATTAGGGAGCTGTTTTTT; CDR3aa: CASRSSGSIRELFF; d_gene: TRBD2; v_gene: TRBV25-1; j_gene: TRBJ2-2
CDR3nt: TGCAGCGTAAAGGGGTCAAATCAGCCCCAGCATTTT; CDR3aa: CSVKGSNQPQHF; d_gene: .; v_gene: TRBV29-1; j_gene: TRBJ1-5
CDR3nt: TGTGCCAGCAGCTTAGCGGACACACAGTACTTC; CDR3aa: CASSLADTQYF; d_gene: .; v_gene: TRBV11-2; j_gene: TRBJ2-7
CDR3nt: TGTGCCACCAGCGATCGACTAGTAGGCAATGAGCAGTTCTTC; CDR3aa: CATSDRLVGNEQFF; d_gene: .; v_gene: TRBV15; j_gene: TRBJ2-1
CDR3nt: TGTGCCAGCAGCGGACAGGGCTTGGGGACCAAAAACATTCAGTACTTC; CDR3aa: CASSGQGLGTKNIQYF; d_gene: TRBD1; v_gene: TRBV9; j_gene: TRBJ2-4
CDR3nt: TGTGCCATCTCCTGGGAGGACACTAATGAAAAACTGTTTTTT; CDR3aa: CAISWEDTNEKLFF; d_gene: .; v_gene: TRBV10-3; j_gene: TRBJ1-4
CDR3nt: TGTGCCAGCAGCGATACCTGGGCCCAATCTAACTATGGCTACACCTTC; CDR3aa: CASSDTWAQSNYGYTF; d_gene: .; v_gene: TRBV7-8; j_gene: TRBJ1-2
CDR3nt: TGTGCCAGTAGTATAGACTCGCAGGGCCCCTACGAGCAGTACTTC; CDR3aa: CASSIDSQGPYEQYF; d_gene: .; v_gene: TRBV19; j_gene: TRBJ2-7
CDR3nt: TGTGCCAGTAGTACCGCCGAGAACAGGGAAGGGGGAACTAATGAAAAACTGTTTTTT; CDR3aa: CASSTAENREGGTNEKLFF; d_gene: .; v_gene: TRBV19; j_gene: TRBJ1-4
CDR3nt: TGTGCCAGCAGTCCCGAACCCCGGGGAGGGAAAGCTTTCTTT; CDR3aa: CASSPEPRGGKAFF; d_gene: .; v_gene: TRBV6-5; j_gene: TRBJ1-1
CDR3nt: TGTGCCAGCAGCTTAGTAGGGGGCATTAACTATGGCTACACCTTC; CDR3aa: CASSLVGGINYGYTF; d_gene: TRBD1; v_gene: TRBV13; j_gene: TRBJ1-2
CDR3nt: TGTGCCAGCTCACCAGGAGGGCCCGGTCATGGCTACACCTTC; CDR3aa: CASSPGGPGHGYTF; d_gene: .; v_gene: TRBV18; j_gene: TRBJ1-2
CDR3nt: TGTGCCATCAGTGGGAGCGGGGGGGATGGCGAGCAGTACTTC; CDR3aa: CAISGSGGDGEQYF; d_gene: TRBD2; v_gene: TRBV10-3; j_gene: TRBJ2-7
CDR3nt: TGTGCCAGCAGCTTGGGGCAGGGGGTTCTTAGCGGCTACACCTTC; CDR3aa: CASSLGQGVLSGYTF; d_gene: TRBD1; v_gene: TRBV5-6; j_gene: TRBJ1-2
CDR3nt: TGTGCCAGTAGTATGACAGGGGTCACTCTTAGCAATCAGCCCCAGCATTTT; CDR3aa: CASSMTGVTLSNQPQHF; d_gene: TRBD1; v_gene: TRBV19; j_gene: TRBJ1-5
CDR3nt: TGTGCCAGCAGCTTATGGGGGGACAATGAGCAGTTCTTC; CDR3aa: CASSLWGDNEQFF; d_gene: .; v_gene: TRBV7-9; j_gene: TRBJ2-1
CDR3nt: TGTGCCAGCAGCTTAAGTACAGGGGGGACTGAAGCTTTCTTT; CDR3aa: CASSLSTGGTEAFF; d_gene: TRBD1; v_gene: TRBV7-3; j_gene: TRBJ1-1
CDR3nt: TGTGCCAGCAGCTCGGGACAGGGGGCTTATGGCGGGGAGCTGTTTTTT; CDR3aa: CASSSGQGAYGGELFF; d_gene: TRBD1; v_gene: TRBV7-9; j_gene: TRBJ2-2
CDR3nt: TGTGCCAGCAGCTTCCGGTTGATCACCGGGGAGCTGTTTTTT; CDR3aa: CASSFRLITGELFF; d_gene: .; v_gene: TRBV7-9; j_gene: TRBJ2-2
CDR3nt: TGTGCCAGCAGCCCCCAGGGGGCGGACGTTACGCAGTATTTT; CDR3aa: CASSPQGADVTQYF; d_gene: TRBD1; v_gene: TRBV7-2; j_gene: TRBJ2-3
CDR3nt: TGTGCCAGCAGCCCCAGACTAGCGGCAGTCCACGAGCAGTACTTC; CDR3aa: CASSPRLAAVHEQYF; d_gene: TRBD2; v_gene: TRBV9; j_gene: TRBJ2-7
CDR3nt: TGTGCAAGCCAAGCGGGGAGCACAGATACGCAGTATTTT; CDR3aa: CASQAGSTDTQYF; d_gene: TRBD2; v_gene: TRBV2; j_gene: TRBJ2-3
CDR3nt: TGCGCCAGCAGCTTGAAGGGCGGGAGGGCCGACGAGCAGTACTTC; CDR3aa: CASSLKGGRADEQYF; d_gene: TRBD2; v_gene: TRBV5-1; j_gene: TRBJ2-7
CDR3nt: TGTGCCAGCAGTAAGACAGGGGGACAGCCCCAGCATTTT; CDR3aa: CASSKTGGQPQHF; d_gene: TRBD1; v_gene: TRBV25-1; j_gene: TRBJ1-5
CDR3nt: TGTGCCAGCAGCTTGGAGGACAGGGGAGCTTTCTTT; CDR3aa: CASSLEDRGAFF; d_gene: TRBD1; v_gene: TRBV5-4; j_gene: TRBJ1-1
CDR3nt: TGCAGCGTTGCTGCTAGCGGGAGCTACGAGCAGTACTTC; CDR3aa: CSVAASGSYEQYF; d_gene: TRBD2; v_gene: TRBV29-1; j_gene: TRBJ2-7
CDR3nt: TGCGCCAGCAGCCTAACGGCCAGCGTCTCTGGAAACACCATATATTTT; CDR3aa: CASSLTASVSGNTIYF; d_gene: .; v_gene: TRBV5-1; j_gene: TRBJ1-3
CDR3nt: TGTGCCATCAGTGAGTCCCGACAGGGGCAGTGGCAGTTCTTC; CDR3aa: CAISESRQGQWQFF; d_gene: TRBD1; v_gene: TRBV10-3; j_gene: TRBJ2-1
CDR3nt: TGTGCCAGCAGCCCCGGGACAGGGGCCTTTTACGAGCAGTACTTC; CDR3aa: CASSPGTGAFYEQYF; d_gene: TRBD1; v_gene: TRBV4-2; j_gene: TRBJ2-7
CDR3nt: TGTGCCAGCAGCGGATGGGAGGAGGGCTACACCTTC; CDR3aa: CASSGWEEGYTF; d_gene: .; v_gene: TRBV11-3; j_gene: TRBJ1-2
CDR3nt: TGCGCCAGCACCCCTTCTGGGACAGACTACGATGGCTACACCTTC; CDR3aa: CASTPSGTDYDGYTF; d_gene: TRBD1; v_gene: TRBV5-1; j_gene: TRBJ1-2
CDR3nt: TGTGCCACCAGCAGAGATCGTGACTATGGCTACACCTTC; CDR3aa: CATSRDRDYGYTF; d_gene: .; v_gene: TRBV15; j_gene: TRBJ1-2
CDR3nt: TGCGCCAGCAGCACAACTAGCGGGGGTTACCAAGAGACCCAGTACTTC; CDR3aa: CASSTTSGGYQETQYF; d_gene: TRBD2; v_gene: TRBV5-1; j_gene: TRBJ2-5
CDR3nt: TGTGCCAGCAGCGGGAAGGGGGTGATCCAAGAGACCCAGTACTTC; CDR3aa: CASSGKGVIQETQYF; d_gene: .; v_gene: TRBV9; j_gene: TRBJ2-5
CDR3nt: TGTGCCAGCAGTCGACCGGGGGGTTTCTACGAGCAGTACTTC; CDR3aa: CASSRPGGFYEQYF; d_gene: TRBD2; v_gene: TRBV27; j_gene: TRBJ2-7
CDR3nt: TGTGCCAGCAGCTTTCCTCGGACAGGGAGCTCCTACAATGAGCAGTTCTTC; CDR3aa: CASSFPRTGSSYNEQFF; d_gene: TRBD1; v_gene: TRBV11-1; j_gene: TRBJ2-1
CDR3nt: TGTGCCAGCAGTCGGCCGACAGGGGTTGTTCACGAGCAGTACTTC; CDR3aa: CASSRPTGVVHEQYF; d_gene: TRBD1; v_gene: TRBV27; j_gene: TRBJ2-7
CDR3nt: TGTGCCAGCAGCTTACCACAGGGTAGCTATGGCTACACCTTC; CDR3aa: CASSLPQGSYGYTF; d_gene: .; v_gene: TRBV7-9; j_gene: TRBJ1-2
CDR3nt: TGTGCCAGCAGCCCATACAATGAGCAGTTCTTC; CDR3aa: CASSPYNEQFF; d_gene: .; v_gene: TRBV11-2; j_gene: TRBJ2-1
CDR3nt: TGTGCCAGCAGCCAAACCTTGGCGGCCTGGGGGGTTAATGGCTACACCTTC; CDR3aa: CASSQTLAAWGVNGYTF; d_gene: .; v_gene: TRBV11-3; j_gene: TRBJ1-2
CDR3nt: TGTGCCAGCAGCTTATCAGGTGGAAACTACGAGCAGTACTTC; CDR3aa: CASSLSGGNYEQYF; d_gene: .; v_gene: TRBV11-3; j_gene: TRBJ2-7
CDR3nt: TGTGCTAGTGGTTTGGTATTAACAGGGGGGACCTATGGCTACACCTTC; CDR3aa: CASGLVLTGGTYGYTF; d_gene: TRBD1; v_gene: TRBV12-5; j_gene: TRBJ1-2
CDR3nt: TGTGCCAGCAGCCAACGGCTAGACCGAGTAGATACGCAGTATTTT; CDR3aa: CASSQRLDRVDTQYF; d_gene: .; v_gene: TRBV14; j_gene: TRBJ2-3
CDR3nt: TGTGCCAGTAAACCGCGGGGGGGGCCTGAAGAGACCCAGTACTTC; CDR3aa: CASKPRGGPEETQYF; d_gene: TRBD2; v_gene: TRBV19; j_gene: TRBJ2-5
CDR3nt: TGTGCCTGGAGTGCCCCACCGGGACAGGGGGCTCGCAATCAGCCCCAGCATTTT; CDR3aa: CAWSAPPGQGARNQPQHF; d_gene: TRBD1; v_gene: TRBV30; j_gene: TRBJ1-5
CDR3nt: TGTGCCAGCAGTCTCCCACAGGTTTACGAGCAGTACTTC; CDR3aa: CASSLPQVYEQYF; d_gene: .; v_gene: TRBV28; j_gene: TRBJ2-7
CDR3nt: TGTGCCAGCAGCCAAGATTTCCCGGGATTGGGCGCAGATACGCAGTATTTT; CDR3aa: CASSQDFPGLGADTQYF; d_gene: .; v_gene: TRBV4-2; j_gene: TRBJ2-3
CDR3nt: TGTGCCACCTCCTCCGGGACAGGGAGCTCCTACGAGCAGTACTTC; CDR3aa: CATSSGTGSSYEQYF; d_gene: TRBD1; v_gene: TRBV19; j_gene: TRBJ2-7
CDR3nt: TGTGCCAGCAGCGGACAGGGGAACACTGAAGCTTTCTTT; CDR3aa: CASSGQGNTEAFF; d_gene: TRBD1; v_gene: TRBV16; j_gene: TRBJ1-1
CDR3nt: TGTGCCAGCAGTTACTCAAAGGATCTCGGGAATTCACCCCTCCACTTT; CDR3aa: CASSYSKDLGNSPLHF; d_gene: .; v_gene: TRBV6-5; j_gene: TRBJ1-6